The rows below give T cell receptor beta chains drawn from one sample of a study of vaccination effects on CD4 cells after COVID-19. Profiling relied on immunoSEQ multiplex PCR, and the TCRdb table lists in-frame clones only, not all of them. The sample carries more than 50,000 clones, about four fifths recorded once. These receptors' antigens are unknown. The sequenced sample was CD4+ T cells from PBMCs cultured with HCoV-229E spike peptides, obtained before COVID-19 vaccination. The receptors stem from a human donor who received a COVID-19 vaccine. Both conserved end residues are part of each CDR3. The order of the fields is D gene, clone size, V gene, J gene, CDR3 protein, CDR3 DNA. A D gene is named only where the DNA matches it firmly. Rows may omit the clone size; those that give it use once, few, many or a size class.

d_call: -
clone_size: -
v_call: TRBV24-1
j_call: TRBJ2-5
cdr3_aa: CATSDPDGRTQYF
cdr3_nt: TGTGCCACCAGTGACCCCGACGGGCGGACCCAGTACTTC

d_call: -
clone_size: -
v_call: TRBV18
j_call: TRBJ2-1
cdr3_aa: CASSNQGTEQFF
cdr3_nt: TGTGCCAGCTCTAACCAGGGGACAGAGCAGTTCTTC

d_call: -
clone_size: few
v_call: TRBV5-1
j_call: TRBJ1-2
cdr3_aa: CASSLTGSNYGYTF
cdr3_nt: TGCGCCAGCAGCTTGACCGGATCTAACTATGGCTACACCTTC

d_call: -
clone_size: -
v_call: TRBV6-2/TRBV6-3
j_call: TRBJ1-1
cdr3_aa: CASSSPTSTEAFF
cdr3_nt: TGTGCCAGCAGTTCTCCAACGAGCACTGAAGCTTTCTTT

d_call: -
clone_size: -
v_call: TRBV2
j_call: TRBJ1-1
cdr3_aa: CASSEGRWNTEAFF
cdr3_nt: TGTGCCAGCAGTGAAGGACGGTGGAACACTGAAGCTTTCTTT

d_call: TRBD1
clone_size: -
v_call: TRBV7-2
j_call: TRBJ1-2
cdr3_aa: CAARDSYGYTF
cdr3_nt: TGTGCCGCCCGGGACAGTTATGGCTACACCTTC

d_call: -
clone_size: -
v_call: TRBV5-1
j_call: TRBJ1-1
cdr3_aa: CASSSTRGGTEAFF
cdr3_nt: TGCGCCAGCAGTTCGACCAGGGGTGGGACTGAAGCTTTCTTT

d_call: -
clone_size: -
v_call: TRBV6-2/TRBV6-3
j_call: TRBJ1-3
cdr3_aa: CASSYGGSGNTIYF
cdr3_nt: TGTGCCAGCAGTTATGGCGGCTCTGGAAACACCATATATTTT

d_call: -
clone_size: -
v_call: TRBV7-2
j_call: TRBJ2-3
cdr3_aa: CASSPPSRSSAQYF
cdr3_nt: TGTGCCAGCAGCCCACCCTCCCGGAGCTCGGCGCAGTATTTT

d_call: -
clone_size: -
v_call: TRBV18
j_call: TRBJ2-2
cdr3_aa: CASSGQNTGELFF
cdr3_nt: TGTGCCAGCTCGGGACAGAACACCGGGGAGCTGTTTTTT

d_call: -
clone_size: -
v_call: TRBV18
j_call: TRBJ2-2
cdr3_aa: CASSPLRQGNTGELFF
cdr3_nt: TGTGCCAGCTCACCACTCAGGCAGGGGAACACCGGGGAGCTGTTTTTT

d_call: -
clone_size: -
v_call: TRBV5-4
j_call: TRBJ2-2
cdr3_aa: CASSKSRVGGGELFF
cdr3_nt: TGTGCCAGCAGCAAGTCGAGGGTGGGCGGCGGGGAGCTGTTTTTT

d_call: -
clone_size: once
v_call: TRBV6-2/TRBV6-3
j_call: TRBJ2-1
cdr3_aa: CASSRGWTDYNEQFF
cdr3_nt: TGTGCCAGCAGCCGAGGTTGGACAGATTACAATGAGCAGTTCTTC

d_call: -
clone_size: -
v_call: TRBV2
j_call: TRBJ1-1
cdr3_aa: CASSVQGTNTEAFF
cdr3_nt: TGTGCCAGCAGTGTACAGGGCACGAACACTGAAGCTTTCTTT

d_call: TRBD1
clone_size: -
v_call: TRBV6-4
j_call: TRBJ2-1
cdr3_aa: CASSFEGQGISEQFF
cdr3_nt: TGTGCCAGCAGTTTTGAGGGACAGGGGATCAGTGAGCAGTTCTTC

d_call: TRBD1
clone_size: -
v_call: TRBV18
j_call: TRBJ1-5
cdr3_aa: CASSPGTGGFNQPQHF
cdr3_nt: TGTGCCAGCTCACCCGGGACAGGGGGTTTCAATCAGCCCCAGCATTTT

d_call: -
clone_size: -
v_call: TRBV7-9
j_call: TRBJ2-5
cdr3_aa: CASSLDISLETQYF
cdr3_nt: TGTGCCAGCAGCTTAGATATAAGTTTAGAGACCCAGTACTTC

d_call: -
clone_size: -
v_call: TRBV5-1
j_call: TRBJ2-5
cdr3_aa: CASSFRGGWQETQYF
cdr3_nt: TGCGCCAGCAGCTTCAGAGGGGGGTGGCAAGAGACCCAGTACTTC

d_call: TRBD2
clone_size: -
v_call: TRBV27
j_call: TRBJ2-5
cdr3_aa: CASSSRTSGGPVGVRETQYF
cdr3_nt: TGTGCCAGCAGTTCCCGGACTAGCGGGGGGCCGGTGGGAGTTCGGGAGACCCAGTACTTC

d_call: -
clone_size: -
v_call: TRBV5-6
j_call: TRBJ1-2
cdr3_aa: CASSFRPTNYGYTF
cdr3_nt: TGTGCCAGCAGCTTCAGACCTACTAACTATGGCTACACCTTC

d_call: -
clone_size: -
v_call: TRBV5-1
j_call: TRBJ2-5
cdr3_aa: CASSLDGGVQTQYF
cdr3_nt: TGCGCCAGCAGCTTGGATGGGGGCGTACAGACCCAGTACTTC

d_call: -
clone_size: -
v_call: TRBV28
j_call: TRBJ2-2
cdr3_aa: CASILSGELFF
cdr3_nt: TGTGCCAGCATCCTATCCGGGGAGCTGTTTTTT

d_call: -
clone_size: once
v_call: TRBV24-1
j_call: TRBJ2-1
cdr3_aa: CATSVGHFYNEQFF
cdr3_nt: TGTGCCACCAGTGTCGGACATTTCTACAATGAGCAGTTCTTC

d_call: TRBD1
clone_size: -
v_call: TRBV19
j_call: TRBJ1-6
cdr3_aa: CASNRDAGGDSPLHF
cdr3_nt: TGTGCCAGTAACCGGGACGCAGGGGGAGACTCACCCCTCCACTTT

d_call: -
clone_size: -
v_call: TRBV6-5
j_call: TRBJ1-3
cdr3_aa: CASSQDSGNTIYF
cdr3_nt: TGTGCCAGCAGTCAGGACTCTGGAAACACCATATATTTT

d_call: -
clone_size: -
v_call: TRBV5-1
j_call: TRBJ2-1
cdr3_aa: CASSGTRDTPYNEQFF
cdr3_nt: TGCGCCAGCAGCGGAACCCGGGACACACCCTACAATGAGCAGTTCTTC

d_call: -
clone_size: -
v_call: TRBV29-1
j_call: TRBJ2-1
cdr3_aa: CSVVGQGGNEQFF
cdr3_nt: TGCAGCGTTGTTGGGCAGGGCGGCAATGAGCAGTTCTTC

d_call: -
clone_size: once
v_call: TRBV6-6
j_call: TRBJ1-5
cdr3_aa: CASRPRQDSNQPQHF
cdr3_nt: TGTGCCAGCAGACCACGGCAGGATAGCAATCAGCCCCAGCATTTT

d_call: -
clone_size: -
v_call: TRBV3-1/TRBV3-2
j_call: TRBJ2-1
cdr3_aa: CASSRTIDGGNEQFF
cdr3_nt: TGTGCCAGCAGCCGAACAATTGACGGCGGCAATGAGCAGTTCTTC

d_call: -
clone_size: -
v_call: TRBV7-2
j_call: TRBJ2-2
cdr3_aa: CASSLGRAGRSNTGELFF
cdr3_nt: TGTGCCAGCAGCTTAGGAAGGGCGGGCCGCTCGAACACCGGGGAGCTGTTTTTT

d_call: -
clone_size: -
v_call: TRBV5-1
j_call: TRBJ1-1
cdr3_aa: CASSPTPEHTEAFF
cdr3_nt: TGCGCCAGCAGCCCCACGCCGGAGCACACTGAAGCTTTCTTT

d_call: -
clone_size: -
v_call: TRBV7-2
j_call: TRBJ1-2
cdr3_aa: CASSLRRPLDGYTF
cdr3_nt: TGTGCCAGCAGCTTACGTCGCCCGTTAGATGGCTACACCTTC

d_call: -
clone_size: few
v_call: TRBV7-9
j_call: TRBJ1-6
cdr3_aa: CASSYDGNNSPLHF
cdr3_nt: TGTGCCAGCAGCTACGACGGAAACAATTCACCCCTCCACTTT

d_call: TRBD2
clone_size: -
v_call: TRBV7-2
j_call: TRBJ2-1
cdr3_aa: CASSLGVSGGNNEQFF
cdr3_nt: TGTGCCAGCAGCTTAGGGGTTAGCGGGGGAAACAATGAGCAGTTCTTC

d_call: TRBD1
clone_size: -
v_call: TRBV28
j_call: TRBJ2-2
cdr3_aa: CASSGNDRATGELFF
cdr3_nt: TGTGCCAGCAGTGGAAACGACAGGGCTACCGGGGAGCTGTTTTTT

d_call: -
clone_size: -
v_call: TRBV4-1
j_call: TRBJ1-5
cdr3_aa: CASSQDHGPGQPQHF
cdr3_nt: TGCGCCAGCAGCCAAGACCACGGGCCCGGCCAGCCCCAGCATTTT

d_call: TRBD1
clone_size: -
v_call: TRBV6-5
j_call: TRBJ1-1
cdr3_aa: CASSFSGGTEAFF
cdr3_nt: TGTGCCAGCAGTTTCTCAGGGGGCACTGAAGCTTTCTTT

d_call: -
clone_size: -
v_call: TRBV28
j_call: TRBJ1-4
cdr3_aa: CASSRYRQEKLFF
cdr3_nt: TGTGCCAGCAGTCGATATCGACAGGAAAAACTGTTTTTT

d_call: TRBD1
clone_size: few
v_call: TRBV5-8
j_call: TRBJ2-3
cdr3_aa: CASPSWDRTPDTQYF
cdr3_nt: TGTGCCAGCCCCAGTTGGGACAGGACCCCAGATACGCAGTATTTT

d_call: -
clone_size: -
v_call: TRBV30
j_call: TRBJ2-6
cdr3_aa: CAWSSGLSGANVLTF
cdr3_nt: TGTGCCTGGAGTTCCGGTCTCTCTGGGGCCAACGTCCTGACTTTC

d_call: -
clone_size: -
v_call: TRBV7-2
j_call: TRBJ2-1
cdr3_aa: CASKARHSTGDNEQFF
cdr3_nt: TGTGCCAGCAAGGCCCGGCACTCCACGGGGGACAATGAGCAGTTCTTC

d_call: TRBD2
clone_size: -
v_call: TRBV6-4
j_call: TRBJ2-2
cdr3_aa: CASSSGLAGVTGELFF
cdr3_nt: TGTGCCAGCAGTTCCGGACTAGCGGGGGTTACCGGGGAGCTGTTTTTT

d_call: -
clone_size: -
v_call: TRBV29-1
j_call: TRBJ2-3
cdr3_aa: CSVDARGRGDTQYF
cdr3_nt: TGCAGCGTTGATGCTAGGGGAAGGGGTGATACGCAGTATTTT

d_call: -
clone_size: once
v_call: TRBV6-5
j_call: TRBJ1-2
cdr3_aa: CASSPNEINYGYTF
cdr3_nt: TGTGCCAGCAGCCCGAATGAGATTAACTATGGCTACACCTTC

d_call: -
clone_size: -
v_call: TRBV24-1
j_call: TRBJ2-3
cdr3_aa: CATSAHGGSDTQYF
cdr3_nt: TGTGCCACCAGTGCCCACGGGGGTTCAGATACGCAGTATTTT

d_call: TRBD2
clone_size: -
v_call: TRBV5-8
j_call: TRBJ2-3
cdr3_aa: CASPWTSGFTDTQYF
cdr3_nt: TGTGCCAGCCCGTGGACTAGCGGCTTCACAGATACGCAGTATTTT

d_call: -
clone_size: -
v_call: TRBV18
j_call: TRBJ1-1
cdr3_aa: CASSPMSPPRDTEAFF
cdr3_nt: TGTGCCAGCTCACCAATGAGCCCCCCCAGAGACACTGAAGCTTTCTTT

d_call: -
clone_size: -
v_call: TRBV7-3
j_call: TRBJ2-1
cdr3_aa: CASSPSGSSYNEQFF
cdr3_nt: TGTGCCAGCAGCCCGTCCGGGAGCTCCTACAATGAGCAGTTCTTC

d_call: -
clone_size: -
v_call: TRBV19
j_call: TRBJ1-1
cdr3_aa: CASSSPGSRTEAFF
cdr3_nt: TGTGCCAGTAGCTCCCCCGGGTCTCGCACTGAAGCTTTCTTT

d_call: TRBD1
clone_size: few
v_call: TRBV6-1
j_call: TRBJ1-2
cdr3_aa: CASSEQGANYGYTF
cdr3_nt: TGTGCCAGCAGTGAGCAGGGGGCTAACTATGGCTACACCTTC

d_call: -
clone_size: -
v_call: TRBV12-3/TRBV12-4
j_call: TRBJ1-1
cdr3_aa: CASRYFGDTEVFF
cdr3_nt: TGTGCCAGCAGGTATTTCGGCGACACTGAAGTTTTCTTT

d_call: -
clone_size: few
v_call: TRBV2
j_call: TRBJ1-2
cdr3_aa: CASTSAGALYGYTF
cdr3_nt: TGTGCCAGTACTAGCGCCGGAGCGCTCTATGGCTACACCTTC

d_call: TRBD2
clone_size: few
v_call: TRBV7-9
j_call: TRBJ2-1
cdr3_aa: CASTELAASSYNEQFF
cdr3_nt: TGTGCCAGCACCGAACTAGCGGCCAGCTCCTACAATGAGCAGTTCTTC

d_call: -
clone_size: -
v_call: TRBV12-3/TRBV12-4
j_call: TRBJ2-1
cdr3_aa: CASTKRTEQFF
cdr3_nt: TGTGCCAGCACTAAAAGAACCGAGCAGTTCTTC

d_call: -
clone_size: -
v_call: TRBV2
j_call: TRBJ2-5
cdr3_aa: CASSGQVGETQYF
cdr3_nt: TGTGCCAGCAGTGGGCAGGTCGGGGAGACCCAGTACTTC

d_call: TRBD1
clone_size: -
v_call: TRBV19
j_call: TRBJ2-5
cdr3_aa: CASSPWGTVNQETQYF
cdr3_nt: TGTGCCAGTAGTCCCTGGGGGACAGTCAACCAAGAGACCCAGTACTTC

d_call: -
clone_size: -
v_call: TRBV3-1/TRBV3-2
j_call: TRBJ1-6
cdr3_aa: CASSQQRGSPLHF
cdr3_nt: TGTGCCAGCAGCCAACAGCGGGGTTCACCCCTCCACTTT

d_call: -
clone_size: -
v_call: TRBV6-2/TRBV6-3
j_call: TRBJ1-6
cdr3_aa: CASSYSRRDHYNSPLHF
cdr3_nt: TGTGCCAGCAGTTACTCCCGACGGGACCACTATAATTCACCCCTCCACTTT

d_call: -
clone_size: -
v_call: TRBV2
j_call: TRBJ2-5
cdr3_aa: CASSEKGGRRETQYF
cdr3_nt: TGTGCCAGCAGTGAAAAGGGGGGGCGGCGAGAGACCCAGTACTTC